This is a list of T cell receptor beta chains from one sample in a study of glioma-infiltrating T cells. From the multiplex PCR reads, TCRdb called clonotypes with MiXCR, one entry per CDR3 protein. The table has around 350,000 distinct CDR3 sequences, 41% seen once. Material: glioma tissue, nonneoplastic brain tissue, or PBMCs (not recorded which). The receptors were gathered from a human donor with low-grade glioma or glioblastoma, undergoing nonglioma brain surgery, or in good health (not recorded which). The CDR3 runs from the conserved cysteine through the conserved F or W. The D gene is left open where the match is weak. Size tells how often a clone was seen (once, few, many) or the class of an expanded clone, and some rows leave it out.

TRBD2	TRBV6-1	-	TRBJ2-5	TGCGCCAGCAGGAAGACTAGCGGGGAAAACTACGAGCGGTACTTC	CASRKTSGENYERYF
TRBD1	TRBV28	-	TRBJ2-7	TGTGCCAGCAGATGGGACAGCCCCATCGGGGAGCAGTACTTC	CASRWDSPIGEQYF
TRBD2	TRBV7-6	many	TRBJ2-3	TGTGCCAGCAGCTTAGCCCCGGGACTAGCGGGAGAGGCAGATACGCAGTATTTT	CASSLAPGLAGEADTQYF
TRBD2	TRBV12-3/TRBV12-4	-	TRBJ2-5	TGTGCCAGCAGTTTAGGGCCCTCTAGCGGGGAGTTGACCCAGTACTTC	CASSLGPSSGELTQYF
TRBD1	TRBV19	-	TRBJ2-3	TGTGCCAGTAGTATCGGACAGGGGGTGAGCACAGATACGCAGTATTTT	CASSIGQGVSTDTQYF
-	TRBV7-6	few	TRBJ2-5	TGTGCCAGCAGCTTTACTTCACTCGGAGAGACCCAGTACTTC	CASSFTSLGETQYF
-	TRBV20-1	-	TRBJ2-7	TGCAGTGCGCCTCATACCGGGATAGGGTCCTACAATGAGCAGTACTTC	CSAPHTGIGSYNEQYF
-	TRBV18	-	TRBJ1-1	TGTGCCAGCTCACCCCGAGGAGTTATGAACACTGAAGCTTTCTTT	CASSPRGVMNTEAFF
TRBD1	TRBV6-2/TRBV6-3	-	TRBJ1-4	TGTGCCAGCAGTAGTACCGGGACAGGGGGTACCTATGAAAAACTGTTTTTT	CASSSTGTGGTYEKLFF
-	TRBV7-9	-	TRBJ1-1	TGTGCCAGCAGCCGCGGGACGCCATACACTGAAGCTTTCTTT	CASSRGTPYTEAFF
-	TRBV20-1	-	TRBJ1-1	TGCAGTGATCCGGACGATCCGATGAACACTGAAGCTTTCTTT	CSDPDDPMNTEAFF
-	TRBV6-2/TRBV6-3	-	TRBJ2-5	TGTGCCAGCGGACCCGGGACGCACGGGACCCAGTACTTC	CASGPGTHGTQYF
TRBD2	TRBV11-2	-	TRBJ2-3	TGTGCCAGCAGCTTTCGGGGGGTCACAGATACGCAGTATTTT	CASSFRGVTDTQYF
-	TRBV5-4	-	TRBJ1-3	TGTGCCAGCAGCTTGTCCTCAGCCTCTGGAAACACCATATATTTT	CASSLSSASGNTIYF
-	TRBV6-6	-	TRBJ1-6	TGTGCCAGCAGTTATCCGGAGGCAGGGCGGTCACCCCTCCACTTT	CASSYPEAGRSPLHF
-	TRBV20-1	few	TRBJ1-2	TGCAGTGCTAGACCCCCAGCCGGCTATGGCTACACCTTC	CSARPPAGYGYTF
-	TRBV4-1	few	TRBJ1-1	TGCGCCAGCAGCCAACCGGACAGCCTGGAGAACACTGAAGCTTTCTTT	CASSQPDSLENTEAFF
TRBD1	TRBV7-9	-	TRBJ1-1	TGTGCCAGCCAGACCGGGACAGGGGGCCCTGACACTGAAGCTTTCTTT	CASQTGTGGPDTEAFF
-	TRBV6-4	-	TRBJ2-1	TGTGCCAGCAGTCTCGAGGGTGGTGGGTCCTACAATGAGCAGCCCTTC	CASSLEGGGSYNEQPF
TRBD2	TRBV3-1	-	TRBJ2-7	TGTGCCAGCAGCCCCCGGACTAGCGGGAGGGCCCACGAGCAGTACTTC	CASSPRTSGRAHEQYF
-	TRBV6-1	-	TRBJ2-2	TGTGCCAGCAGTGAATTGGTGTCAGGGGGGGCCGGGGAGCTGTTTTTT	CASSELVSGGAGELFF
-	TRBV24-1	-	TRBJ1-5	TGTGCCACCAGTGGTGCCAGTTATAGCAATCAGCCCCAGCATTTT	CATSGASYSNQPQHF
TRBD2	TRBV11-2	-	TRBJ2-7	TGTGCCAGCAGCTTAGGGGGGACTACATCCTACGAGCAGTACTTC	CASSLGGTTSYEQYF